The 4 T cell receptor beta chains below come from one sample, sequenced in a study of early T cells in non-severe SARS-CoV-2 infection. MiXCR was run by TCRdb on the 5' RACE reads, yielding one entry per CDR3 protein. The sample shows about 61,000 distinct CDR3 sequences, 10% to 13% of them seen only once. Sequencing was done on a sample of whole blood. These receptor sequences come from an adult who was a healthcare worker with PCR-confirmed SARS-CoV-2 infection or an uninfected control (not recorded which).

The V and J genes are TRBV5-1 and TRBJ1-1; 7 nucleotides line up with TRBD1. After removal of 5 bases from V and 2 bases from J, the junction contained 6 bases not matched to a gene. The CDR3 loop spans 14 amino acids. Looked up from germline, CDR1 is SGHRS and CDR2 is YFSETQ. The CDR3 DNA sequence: TGCGCCAGCAGGGACCACAGGGGAAACACTGAAGCTTTCTTT. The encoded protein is CASRDHRGNTEAFF.

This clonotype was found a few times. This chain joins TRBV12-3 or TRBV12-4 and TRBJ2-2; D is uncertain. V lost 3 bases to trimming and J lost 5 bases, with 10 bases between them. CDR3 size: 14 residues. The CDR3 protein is CASSLGHETGELFF. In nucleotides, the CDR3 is TGTGCCAGCAGTTTGGGCCACGAGACCGGGGAGCTGTTTTTT.

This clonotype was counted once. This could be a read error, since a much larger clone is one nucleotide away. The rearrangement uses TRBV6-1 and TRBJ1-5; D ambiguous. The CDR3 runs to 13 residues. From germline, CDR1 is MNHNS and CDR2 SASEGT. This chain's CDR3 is CASSEGMVQPQNF. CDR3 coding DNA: TGTGCCAGCAGTGAAGGGATGGTACAGCCCCAGAATTTT.

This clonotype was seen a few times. The CDR3 DNA is TGTGCCAGCAGCCCCAGGACTAGCGGGGCCTCGTACCAAGAGACCCAGTACTTC. It is translated as CASSPRTSGASYQETQYF. This chain links TRBV5-6 with TRBJ2-5; TRBD2 agrees at 12 bases. The junction had 10 bases not matched to a gene; V was cut back by 4 bases and J by 0 bases. CDR3 length: 18 amino acids. Germline V CDR1 and CDR2: SGHDT, YYEEEE. Based on the CDR3 plus reference TRBV5-6 and TRBJ2-5, the full variable domain is DAGVTQSPTHLIKTRGQQVTLRCSPKSGHDTVSWYQQALGQGPQFIFQYYEEEERQRGNFPDRFSGHQFPNYSSELNVNALLLGDSALYLCASSPRTSGASYQETQYFGPGTRLLVL.